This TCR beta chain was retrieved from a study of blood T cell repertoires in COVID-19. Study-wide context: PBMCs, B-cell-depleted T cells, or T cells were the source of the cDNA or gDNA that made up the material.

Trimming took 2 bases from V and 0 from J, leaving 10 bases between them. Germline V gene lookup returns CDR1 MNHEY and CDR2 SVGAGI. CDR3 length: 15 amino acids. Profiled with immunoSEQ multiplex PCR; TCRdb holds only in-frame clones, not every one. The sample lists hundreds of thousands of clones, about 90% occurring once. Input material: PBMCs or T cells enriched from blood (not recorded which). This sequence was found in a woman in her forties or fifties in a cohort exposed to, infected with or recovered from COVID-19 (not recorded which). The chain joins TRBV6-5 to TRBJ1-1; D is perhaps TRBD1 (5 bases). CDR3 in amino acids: CASSYAIGVNTEAFF. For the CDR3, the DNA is TGTGCCAGCAGTTACGCAATAGGGGTGAACACTGAAGCTTTCTTT.